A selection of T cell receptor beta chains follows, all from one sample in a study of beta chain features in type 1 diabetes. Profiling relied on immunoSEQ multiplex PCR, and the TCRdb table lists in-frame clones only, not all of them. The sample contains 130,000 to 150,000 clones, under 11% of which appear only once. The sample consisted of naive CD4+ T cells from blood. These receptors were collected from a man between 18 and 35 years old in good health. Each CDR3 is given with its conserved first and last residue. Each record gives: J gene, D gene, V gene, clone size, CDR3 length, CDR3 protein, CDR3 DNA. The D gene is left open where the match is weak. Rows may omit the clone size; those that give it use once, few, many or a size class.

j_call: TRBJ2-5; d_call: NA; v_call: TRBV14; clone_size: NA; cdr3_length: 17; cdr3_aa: CASSHKRFHEYQETQYF; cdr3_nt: TGTGCCAGCAGCCACAAGAGGTTCCACGAGTACCAAGAGACCCAGTACTTC
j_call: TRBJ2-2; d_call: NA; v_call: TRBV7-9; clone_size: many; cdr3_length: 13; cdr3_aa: CASSLASTGELFF; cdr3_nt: TGTGCCAGCAGCTTAGCCTCCACCGGGGAGCTGTTTTTT
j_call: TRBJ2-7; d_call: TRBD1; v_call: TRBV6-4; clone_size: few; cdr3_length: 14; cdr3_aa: CASSVRDRGYEQYF; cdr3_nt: TGTGCCAGCAGTGTACGGGACAGGGGCTACGAGCAGTACTTC
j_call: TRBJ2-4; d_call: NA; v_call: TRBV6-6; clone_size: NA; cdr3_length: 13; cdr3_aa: CASSRQQKNIQYF; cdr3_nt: TGTGCCAGCAGTCGACAGCAAAAAAACATTCAGTACTTC
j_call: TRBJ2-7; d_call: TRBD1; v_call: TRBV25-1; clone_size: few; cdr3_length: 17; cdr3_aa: CASSEPSTGVRGYEQYF; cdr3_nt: TGTGCCAGCAGTGAACCCTCAACAGGGGTTCGGGGCTACGAGCAGTACTTC
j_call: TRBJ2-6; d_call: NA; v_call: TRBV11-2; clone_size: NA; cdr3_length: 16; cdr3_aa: CASSTGQSSGANVLTF; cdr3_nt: TGTGCCAGCAGCACTGGACAGTCCTCTGGGGCCAACGTCCTGACTTTC
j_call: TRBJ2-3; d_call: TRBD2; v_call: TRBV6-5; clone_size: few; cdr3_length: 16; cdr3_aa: CASSYSRGAGTDTQYF; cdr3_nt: TGTGCCAGCAGTTACTCGCGGGGGGCCGGGACAGATACGCAGTATTTT
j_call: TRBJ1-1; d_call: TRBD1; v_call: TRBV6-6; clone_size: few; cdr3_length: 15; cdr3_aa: CASRPGGRGDTEAFF; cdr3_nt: TGTGCCAGCAGACCGGGCGGCAGGGGGGACACTGAAGCTTTCTTT
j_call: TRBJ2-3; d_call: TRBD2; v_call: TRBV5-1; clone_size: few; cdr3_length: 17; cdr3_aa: CASSFGLAGGSTDTQYF; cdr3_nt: TGCGCCAGCAGCTTCGGACTAGCGGGGGGGAGCACAGATACGCAGTATTTT
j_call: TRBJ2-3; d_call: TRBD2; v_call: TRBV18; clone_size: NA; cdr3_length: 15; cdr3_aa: CASSLSSGGSDTQYF; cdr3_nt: TGTGCCAGCTCACTGTCTAGCGGGGGATCAGATACGCAGTATTTT
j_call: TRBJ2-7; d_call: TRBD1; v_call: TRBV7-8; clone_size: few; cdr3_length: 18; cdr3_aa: CASMPRPRGTGGLYEQYF; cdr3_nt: TGTGCCAGCATGCCGCGGCCCCGAGGCACAGGGGGCCTCTACGAGCAGTACTTC
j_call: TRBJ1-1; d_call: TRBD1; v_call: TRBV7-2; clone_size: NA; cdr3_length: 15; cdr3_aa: CASSQNRDRNTEAFF; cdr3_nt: TGTGCCAGCAGCCAAAACCGGGACAGAAACACTGAAGCTTTCTTT
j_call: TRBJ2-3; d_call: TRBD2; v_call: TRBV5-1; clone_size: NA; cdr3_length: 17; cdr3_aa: CASSTLTSGGPADTQYF; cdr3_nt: TGCGCCAGCAGCACGCTCACTAGCGGGGGCCCCGCAGATACGCAGTATTTT
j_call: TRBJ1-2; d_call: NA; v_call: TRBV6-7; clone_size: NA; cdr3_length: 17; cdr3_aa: CASSYSKRPTQLYGYTF; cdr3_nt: TGTGCCAGCAGTTACTCTAAAAGGCCGACACAGCTCTACGGCTACACCTTC
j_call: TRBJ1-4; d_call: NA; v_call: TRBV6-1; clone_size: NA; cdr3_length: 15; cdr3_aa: CASSGWGELNEKLFF; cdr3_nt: TGTGCCAGCAGTGGCTGGGGAGAGCTAAATGAAAAACTGTTTTTT
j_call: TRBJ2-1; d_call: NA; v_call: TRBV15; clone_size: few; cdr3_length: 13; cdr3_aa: CATSRGAGSEQFF; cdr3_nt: TGTGCCACCAGCAGAGGGGCGGGGTCCGAGCAGTTCTTC
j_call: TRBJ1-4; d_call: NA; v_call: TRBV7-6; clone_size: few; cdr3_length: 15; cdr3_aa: CASSLGGTRYEKLFF; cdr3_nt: TGTGCCAGCAGCTTAGGAGGGACTCGCTATGAAAAACTGTTTTTT
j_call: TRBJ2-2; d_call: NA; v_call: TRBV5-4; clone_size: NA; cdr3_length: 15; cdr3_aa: CASSLDRGGTGELFF; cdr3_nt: TGTGCCAGCAGCTTGGACAGGGGAGGAACCGGGGAGCTGTTTTTT
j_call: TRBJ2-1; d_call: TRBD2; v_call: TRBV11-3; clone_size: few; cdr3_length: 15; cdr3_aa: CASSLGTSGVNEQFF; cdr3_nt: TGTGCCAGCAGCTTGGGGACTAGCGGGGTGAATGAGCAGTTCTTC
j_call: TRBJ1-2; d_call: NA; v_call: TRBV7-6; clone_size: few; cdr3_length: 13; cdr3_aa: CASSLTANYGYTF; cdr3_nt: TGTGCCAGCAGCTTAACAGCTAACTATGGCTACACCTTC
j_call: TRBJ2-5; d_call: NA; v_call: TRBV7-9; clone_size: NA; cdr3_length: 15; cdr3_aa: CASSIQGVGRVTQYF; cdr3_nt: TGTGCCAGCAGCATCCAAGGGGTGGGCCGGGTGACCCAGTACTTC
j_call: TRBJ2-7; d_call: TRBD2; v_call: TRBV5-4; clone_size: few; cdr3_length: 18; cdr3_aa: CASSGAGLAGGFSYEQYF; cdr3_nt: TGTGCCAGCAGCGGCGCGGGACTAGCGGGGGGATTCTCCTACGAGCAGTACTTC
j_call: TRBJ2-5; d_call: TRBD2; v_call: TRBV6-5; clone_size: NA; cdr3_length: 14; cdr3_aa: CASRLSGGQETQYF; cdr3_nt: TGTGCCAGCAGACTCAGCGGGGGGCAAGAGACCCAGTACTTC
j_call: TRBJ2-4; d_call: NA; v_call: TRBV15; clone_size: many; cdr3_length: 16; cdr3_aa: CATSRDRGGGEDIQYF; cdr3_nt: TGTGCCACCAGCAGAGACCGGGGAGGGGGGGAAGACATTCAGTACTTC
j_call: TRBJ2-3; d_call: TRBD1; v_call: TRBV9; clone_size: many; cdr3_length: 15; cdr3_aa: CASSVRTGGSDTQYF; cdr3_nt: TGTGCCAGCAGCGTGCGGACAGGGGGCTCGGATACGCAGTATTTT
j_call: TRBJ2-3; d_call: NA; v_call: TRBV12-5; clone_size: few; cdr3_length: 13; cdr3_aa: CASGLGGADTQYF; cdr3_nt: TGTGCTAGTGGTTTGGGAGGTGCAGATACGCAGTATTTT
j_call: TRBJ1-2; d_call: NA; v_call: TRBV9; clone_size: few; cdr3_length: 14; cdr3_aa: CASSEGTHPYGYTF; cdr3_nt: TGTGCCAGCAGCGAGGGGACTCATCCTTATGGCTACACCTTC
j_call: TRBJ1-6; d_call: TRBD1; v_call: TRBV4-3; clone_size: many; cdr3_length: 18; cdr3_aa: CASSQDQGPGQGFSPLHF; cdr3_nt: TGCGCCAGCAGCCAAGATCAGGGGCCAGGACAGGGGTTTTCACCCCTCCACTTT
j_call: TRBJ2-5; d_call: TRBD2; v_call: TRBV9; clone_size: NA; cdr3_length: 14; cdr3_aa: CASSVSGSGETQYF; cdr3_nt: TGTGCCAGCAGCGTAAGCGGGAGCGGAGAGACCCAGTACTTC
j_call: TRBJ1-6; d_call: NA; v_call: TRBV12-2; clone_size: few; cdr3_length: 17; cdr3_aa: CASRLASMSIWNSPLHF; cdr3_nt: TGTGCAAGTCGCTTAGCGTCTATGAGCATCTGGAATTCACCCCTCCACTTT
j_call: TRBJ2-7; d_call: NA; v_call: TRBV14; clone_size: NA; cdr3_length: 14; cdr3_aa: CASSQQGTSYEQYF; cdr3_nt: TGTGCCAGCAGCCAACAGGGGACCTCCTACGAGCAGTACTTC
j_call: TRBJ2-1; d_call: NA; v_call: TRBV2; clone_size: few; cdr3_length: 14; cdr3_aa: CASSGQIVNNEQFF; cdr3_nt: TGTGCCAGCAGCGGACAGATAGTAAACAATGAGCAGTTCTTC
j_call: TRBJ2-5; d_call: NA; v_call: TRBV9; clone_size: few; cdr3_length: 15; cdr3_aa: CASSVGVGRVETQYF; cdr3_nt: TGTGCCAGCAGCGTAGGAGTCGGGCGGGTGGAGACCCAGTACTTC
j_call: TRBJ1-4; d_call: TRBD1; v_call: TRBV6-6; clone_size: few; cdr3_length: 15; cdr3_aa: CASSPWTGESEKLFF; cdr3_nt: TGTGCCAGCAGTCCCTGGACAGGGGAGAGTGAAAAACTGTTTTTT
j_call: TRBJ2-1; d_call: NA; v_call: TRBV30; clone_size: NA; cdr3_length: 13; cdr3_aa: CAWNLNGYNEQFF; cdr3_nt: TGTGCCTGGAACTTAAACGGTTACAATGAGCAGTTCTTC
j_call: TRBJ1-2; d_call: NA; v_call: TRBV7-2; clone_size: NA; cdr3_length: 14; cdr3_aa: CASSQGGDLYGYTF; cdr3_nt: TGTGCCAGCAGCCAAGGAGGCGACCTCTATGGCTACACCTTC
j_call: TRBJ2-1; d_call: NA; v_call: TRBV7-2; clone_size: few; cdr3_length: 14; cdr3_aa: CASSSSGLYNEQFF; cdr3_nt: TGTGCCAGCAGCTCGTCGGGACTTTACAATGAGCAGTTCTTC
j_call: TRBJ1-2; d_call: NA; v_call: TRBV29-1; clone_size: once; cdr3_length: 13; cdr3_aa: CSVVGGEVYGYTF; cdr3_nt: TGCAGCGTTGTCGGAGGGGAGGTCTATGGCTACACCTTC
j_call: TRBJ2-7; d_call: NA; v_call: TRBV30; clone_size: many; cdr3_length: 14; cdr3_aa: CAWSEYRARYEQYF; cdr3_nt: TGTGCCTGGAGTGAATACAGGGCAAGGTACGAGCAGTACTTC
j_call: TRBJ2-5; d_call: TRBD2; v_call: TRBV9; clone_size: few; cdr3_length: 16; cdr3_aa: CASSVEASGGLETQYF; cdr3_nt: TGTGCCAGCAGCGTAGAGGCTAGCGGGGGACTGGAGACCCAGTACTTC
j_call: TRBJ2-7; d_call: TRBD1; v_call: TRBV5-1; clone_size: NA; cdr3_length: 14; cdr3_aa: CASSAGTGAYEQYF; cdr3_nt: TGCGCCAGCAGCGCCGGGACAGGGGCCTACGAGCAGTACTTC
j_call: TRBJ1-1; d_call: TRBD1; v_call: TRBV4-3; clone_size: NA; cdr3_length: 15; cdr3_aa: CASSRPGQGNTEAFF; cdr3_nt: TGCGCCAGCAGCCGGCCTGGACAGGGGAATACTGAAGCTTTCTTT
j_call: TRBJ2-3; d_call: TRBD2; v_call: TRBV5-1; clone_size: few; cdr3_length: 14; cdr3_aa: CASRPTGGADTQYF; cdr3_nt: TGCGCCAGCAGACCGACTGGGGGGGCAGATACGCAGTATTTT
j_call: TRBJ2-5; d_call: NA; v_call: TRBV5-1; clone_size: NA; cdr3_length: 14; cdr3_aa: CASSPRGAQETQYF; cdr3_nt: TGCGCCAGCAGCCCGCGTGGGGCCCAAGAGACCCAGTACTTC
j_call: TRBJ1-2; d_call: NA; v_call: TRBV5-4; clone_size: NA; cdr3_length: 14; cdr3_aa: CASSLRASGVGYTF; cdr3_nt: TGTGCCAGCAGCCTCCGTGCATCCGGGGTCGGCTACACCTTC
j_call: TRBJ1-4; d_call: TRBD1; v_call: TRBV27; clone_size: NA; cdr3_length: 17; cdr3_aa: CASSLSPSGQGWEKLFF; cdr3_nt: TGTGCCAGCAGTTTATCTCCGTCGGGACAGGGTTGGGAAAAACTGTTTTTT
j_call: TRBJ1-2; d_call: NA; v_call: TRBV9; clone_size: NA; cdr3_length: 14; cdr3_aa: CASSVVGANYGYTF; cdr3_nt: TGTGCCAGCAGCGTAGTTGGAGCTAACTATGGCTACACCTTC
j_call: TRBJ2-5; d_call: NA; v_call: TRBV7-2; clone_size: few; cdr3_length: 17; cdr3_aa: CASSLGWVQGGLETQYF; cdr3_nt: TGTGCCAGCAGCTTAGGATGGGTCCAGGGGGGTTTGGAGACCCAGTACTTC
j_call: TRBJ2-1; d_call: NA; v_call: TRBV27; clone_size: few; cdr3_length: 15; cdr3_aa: CASSLKRGDRGEQFF; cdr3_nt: TGTGCCAGCAGTTTAAAGCGGGGGGACAGGGGTGAGCAGTTCTTC
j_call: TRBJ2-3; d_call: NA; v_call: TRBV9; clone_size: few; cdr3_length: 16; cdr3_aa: CASSGEEGRVRDTQYF; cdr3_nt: TGTGCCAGCAGCGGAGAGGAGGGGCGGGTGAGAGATACGCAGTATTTT
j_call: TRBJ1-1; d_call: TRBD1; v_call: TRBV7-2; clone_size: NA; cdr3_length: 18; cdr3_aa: CASSWLPGQGEIGSEAFF; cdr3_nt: TGTGCCAGCAGCTGGCTCCCCGGACAGGGCGAAATCGGCTCTGAAGCTTTCTTT
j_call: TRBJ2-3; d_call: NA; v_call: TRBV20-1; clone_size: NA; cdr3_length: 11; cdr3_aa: CSARSGDTQYF; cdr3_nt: TGCAGTGCTAGGTCGGGGGATACGCAGTATTTT
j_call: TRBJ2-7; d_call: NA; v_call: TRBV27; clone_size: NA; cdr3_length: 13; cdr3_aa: CASSPGDSYEQYF; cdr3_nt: TGTGCCAGCAGTCCCGGGGACTCCTACGAGCAGTACTTC
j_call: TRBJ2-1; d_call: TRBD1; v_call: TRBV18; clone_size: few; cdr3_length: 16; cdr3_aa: CASSPFRDSTLNEQFF; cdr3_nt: TGTGCCAGCTCACCTTTCCGGGACAGTACTCTCAATGAGCAGTTCTTC
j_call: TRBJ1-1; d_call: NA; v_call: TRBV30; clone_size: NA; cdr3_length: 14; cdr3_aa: CAWSVRRENTEAFF; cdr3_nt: TGTGCCTGGAGTGTACGACGGGAGAACACTGAAGCTTTCTTT